This passage covers 11 T cell receptor beta chains from one sample sequenced in a study of blood T cell repertoires in COVID-19. Libraries were prepared by immunoSEQ multiplex PCR; TCRdb keeps only in-frame clonotypes and omits some of them. Of roughly 260,000 clones detected, roughly 90% appear once; the ten largest clones hold approximately 2.4%. The source material was PBMCs or T cells enriched from blood (not recorded which). The receptors were sampled from a woman aged 25 to 39 with acute COVID-19.

This clone was recorded a few times. The chain has TRBV10-2 and TRBJ1-1; possibly TRBD1 for D (6 bases). This CDR3 comprises 13 residues. V dropped 6 bases and J dropped 5 bases, with 13 bases sitting between them. Germline V CDR1 and CDR2: WSHSY, SAAADI. Written as DNA, the CDR3 is TGCGCCAGCAGCATTTCAGGGGAAACTGAAGCTTTCTTT. Translation gives CASSISGETEAFF.

The chain couples TRBV6-2 or TRBV6-3 to TRBJ2-3; D may be TRBD2 (7 bases). Germline CDR1 reads MNHEY; CDR2 reads SVGEGT. Trimming pared 0 bases from V and 3 bases from J, leaving 22 bases between. The length of the CDR3 is 19 residues. The CDR3 coding sequence is TGTGCCAGCAGTTACTCCCTCCGTTCCTACGGGGGGCTGACAGATACGCAGTATTTT. It translates to CASSYSLRSYGGLTDTQYF.

The V gene is TRBV27, the J gene TRBJ1-5; D remains unclear. Germline V gives CDR1 MNHEY, CDR2 SMNVEV (reference sequence). CDR3 size: 13 residues. V lost 0 bases to trimming and J lost 2 bases, with 2 bases between them. The CDR3: CASSLSGNQPQHF. CDR3 sequence (DNA): TGTGCCAGCAGTTTATCCGGCAATCAGCCCCAGCATTTT.

V gene TRBV9 combines with J gene TRBJ1-2; tentatively, D is TRBD1 (5 bases). This CDR3 has 15 amino acids. CDR1 and CDR2 (germline): SGDLS, YYNGEE. V gave up 0 bases and J gave up 3 bases, with 12 bases separating them. CDR3 sequence reads: CASSVAQAPDYGYTF. The CDR3 DNA is TGTGCCAGCAGCGTAGCACAGGCGCCCGACTATGGCTACACCTTC.

The rearrangement uses TRBV7-2 and TRBJ2-5; 8 nucleotides align to TRBD1. Germline V gene lookup returns CDR1 SGHTA and CDR2 FQGNSA. After removal of 4 bases from V and 2 bases from J, the junction contained 3 bases not matched to a gene. The CDR3 is 14 residues long. The CDR3 loop reads CASSSTGGQETQYF. CDR3 bases: TGTGCCAGCAGCTCAACAGGGGGGCAAGAGACCCAGTACTTC.

This clone came up a few times. The sample has other DNA sequences that encode this CDR3 too. The genes are TRBV5-6 and TRBJ2-7; a weak D match, TRBD1 (5 bases). Trimming stripped 0 bases from V and 5 bases from J, with 6 bases between. The germline gives CDR1 SGHDT, CDR2 YYEEEE. This CDR3 comprises 12 residues. The CDR3 nucleotides read TGTGCCAGCAGCTTGGTAGGGGACGAGCAGTACTTC. Protein sequence: CASSLVGDEQYF.

The chain employs TRBV19 and TRBJ2-7; the D gene is possibly TRBD1 (5 bases). In germline, CDR1 is LNHDA, CDR2 SQIVND (reference sequence). V lost 4 bases and J lost 5, with 12 bases in between. CDR3 size: 13 residues. The CDR3 sequence: CASSRFPGHEQYF. The CDR3 region has the DNA TGTGCCAGTAGTAGATTCCCAGGGCACGAGCAGTACTTC.

In this sample, this clone turned up a few times. The rearrangement joins TRBV4-1 to TRBJ2-3; perhaps TRBD2 as D (6 bases). Trimming stripped 2 bases from V and 5 bases from J, with 17 bases between. The V gene's germline CDR1 is MGHRA and CDR2 YSYEKL. The CDR3 is made up of 16 amino acids. CDR3 coding DNA: TGCGCCAGCAGCCAACTTCAGGCGGGGAGACTAGATACGCAGTATTTT. It is translated as CASSQLQAGRLDTQYF.

The CDR3 nucleotides read TGTGCCAGCAGTGAATTTTTCCTCGGACAGGCGAACACTGAAGCTTTCTTT. It translates to CASSEFFLGQANTEAFF. V is TRBV25-1 and J is TRBJ1-1; the match to TRBD1 covers 7 bases. V trimming: 1 base; J trimming: 1 base; junction bases outside the gene matches: 9. In germline, CDR1 is MGHDK, CDR2 SYGVNS. This CDR3 is 17 amino acids long.

This sequence joins TRBV4-1 and TRBJ2-3; tentatively, D is TRBD1 (5 bases). V was clipped by 2 bases and J by 7 bases, with 16 bases between them. The V gene's germline CDR1 is MGHRA and CDR2 YSYEKL. This CDR3 comprises 15 residues. The DNA of the CDR3 is TGCGCCAGCAGCCAAAAAGGGGTACCTACGAATACGCAGTATTTT. As protein: CASSQKGVPTNTQYF.

The J gene is TRBJ1-3, the V gene TRBV30, with D hard to call. V lost 0 bases, J lost 0 bases, and 3 bases lay in between. Germline values: CDR1 GTSNPN, CDR2 SVGIG (reference sequence). The CDR3 is 13 residues long. The CDR3: CAWSVNSGNTIYF. In nucleotides, the CDR3 is TGTGCCTGGAGTGTTAACTCTGGAAACACCATATATTTT.